These 21 T cell receptor beta chains came from one sample sequenced in a study of blood T cell repertoires in COVID-19. Measured with immunoSEQ multiplex PCR; TCRdb has only the in-frame clones, and not every one. The repertoire holds roughly 240,000 clones, with approximately 87% as singletons. Sequencing used peripheral blood. The receptors were sampled from a man between 60 and 75 years old who had recovered from COVID-19.

The chain uses TRBV19 and TRBJ1-5; D might be TRBD1 (6 bases). Germline-derived CDR1 and CDR2 are LNHDA and SQIVND (reference sequence). V was trimmed by 3 bases and J by 1 base, leaving 10 bases between them. The CDR3 spans 15 residues. Written as DNA, the CDR3 is TGTGCCAGTAGTATTCGGCAGGGGAGCAATCAGCCCCAGCATTTT. Translating it yields CASSIRQGSNQPQHF.

The gene calls are TRBV18 and TRBJ2-2; 7 nucleotides agree with TRBD1. Per the germline V gene, CDR1 is KGHSH and CDR2 is LQKENI. V trimming: 3 bases; J trimming: 1 base; junction bases outside the gene matches: 8. The CDR3 has 17 residues. The CDR3 DNA is TGTGCCAGCTCACCTCTACCGGGACAGCGGAACACCGGGGAGCTGTTTTTT. Translated: CASSPLPGQRNTGELFF.

The chain has TRBV6-5 and TRBJ1-3; D remains unclear. This CDR3 contains 14 residues. CDR1 is MNHEY, CDR2 SVGAGI, per germline. Trimming took 5 bases from V and 2 from J, leaving 10 bases between them. The CDR3 reads CASSPSPPGNTIYF. The DNA for the CDR3 is TGTGCCAGCAGTCCCTCCCCCCCTGGAAACACCATATATTTT.

This clone was found once. J is TRBJ2-3 and V is TRBV6-5; 9 bases map to TRBD1. The CDR3 runs to 15 residues. The germline V gene has CDR1 MNHEY and CDR2 SVGAGI. The V and J ends lost 5 bases and 2 bases, in that order; junction bases with no gene match: 5. CDR3 sequence (DNA): TGTGCCAGCAGTCCCGGGACAGGGTACACAGATACGCAGTATTTT. This encodes CASSPGTGYTDTQYF.

The rearrangement uses TRBV12-3 or TRBV12-4 and TRBJ1-5, with D possibly being TRBD1 (5 bases). Trimming cost V 1 base and J 6 bases, with 7 bases left between them. The CDR3 consists of 13 residues. CDR3 loop: CASSLGGGQPQHF. CDR3 nucleotides: TGTGCCAGCAGTTTAGGGGGGGGTCAGCCCCAGCATTTT.

The V call is TRBV18, the J call TRBJ1-1; 8 nucleotides match TRBD1. Germline assignment: CDR1 KGHSH and CDR2 LQKENI. There are 15 residues in the CDR3. V lost 1 base to trimming and J lost 4 bases; unmatched junction nucleotides: 5. In nucleotides, the CDR3 is TGTGCCAGCTCACCACGCAGGGGGCAGGGCACTGAAGCTTTCTTT. This translates into CASSPRRGQGTEAFF. Variable domain in full (rest from reference TRBV18 and TRBJ1-1): NAGVMQNPRHLVRRRGQEARLRCSPMKGHSHVYWYRQLPEEGLKFMVYLQKENIIDESGMPKERFSAEFPKEGPSILRIQQVVRGDSAAYFCASSPRRGQGTEAFFGQGTRLTVV.

The chain employs TRBV2 and TRBJ2-2, with D perhaps TRBD1 (6 bases). Germline V gene lookup returns CDR1 SNHLY and CDR2 FYNNEI. V was shortened by 7 bases and J by 3 bases, with 9 bases between the two germline ends. The CDR3 sequence is 13 residues long. CDR3: CASTYRDTGELFF. The CDR3 nucleotides read TGTGCCAGCACCTACAGGGACACCGGGGAGCTGTTTTTT. Filled out from reference TRBV2 and TRBJ2-2, the complete variable domain reads EPEVTQTPSHQVTQMGQEVILRCVPISNHLYFYWYRQILGQKVEFLVSFYNNEISEKSEIFDDQFSVERPDGSNFTLKIRSTKLEDSAMYFCASTYRDTGELFFGEGSRLTVL.

The CDR3 protein is CASSYYGAGNTIYF. CDR3 DNA: TGCGCCAGCAGCTACTACGGTGCTGGAAACACCATATATTTT. V and J are TRBV5-1 and TRBJ1-3; D gene uncertain. This CDR3 is built from 14 residues. From germline, CDR1 is SGHRS and CDR2 YFSETQ. V gave up 3 bases and J gave up 2 bases, with 9 bases separating them.

The rearrangement links TRBV5-1 to TRBJ2-7; perhaps TRBD1 as D (6 bases). CDR3 length: 19 residues. Germline lookup yields CDR1 SGHRS and CDR2 YFSETQ. The V and J ends lost 6 bases and 2 bases respectively, with 30 bases between them. Here the CDR3 reads CASTTGSSLWGPTTYEQYF. CDR3 nucleotides: TGCGCCAGCACCACGGGGTCTTCTCTTTGGGGGCCTACCACCTACGAGCAGTACTTC.

V usage is TRBV14 and J usage is TRBJ2-7, with a tentative D call TRBD1 (6 bases). CDR1 is SGHDN and CDR2 is FVKESK in the germline V gene. Trimming stripped 2 bases from V and 0 bases from J, with 17 bases between. The CDR3 has 17 residues. DNA for the CDR3: TGTGCCAGCAGCCAAAGGCGGACCCGGACAGTCTCCTACGAGCAGTACTTC. Protein product: CASSQRRTRTVSYEQYF.

This chain joins TRBV7-9 and TRBJ1-2; no clear D gene. The CDR3 runs 16 residues. Trimming took 7 bases from V and 4 from J, leaving 22 bases between them. Germline loops: CDR1 SEHNR, CDR2 FQNEAQ (reference sequence). The CDR3 nucleotides are TGTGCCAGCATCCCTGTTCGGGTTAACTCTGGCTATGGCTACACCTTC. Its protein product is CASIPVRVNSGYGYTF.

The V and J genes are TRBV7-9 and TRBJ2-7, with 9 positions matching TRBD1. Per the germline V gene, CDR1 is SEHNR and CDR2 is FQNEAQ (reference sequence). The V segment lost 6 bases and the J segment 5 bases; nucleotides outside the gene matches: 8. This CDR3 is 14 amino acids long. The CDR3 sequence: CASRPGQGDNEQYF. DNA of the CDR3: TGTGCCAGCAGACCGGGACAGGGTGACAACGAGCAGTACTTC.

The V and J genes are TRBV6-5 and TRBJ2-1; 10 bases are shared with TRBD2. CDR3 size: 15 residues. Germline CDR1 reads MNHEY; CDR2 reads SVGAGI. V gave up 4 bases and J gave up 9 bases; unmatched junction bases: 9. The DNA of the CDR3 is TGTGCCAGCAGTTTCCTAGCGGGGGAAACCGGTGAGCAGTTCTTC. Translating it yields CASSFLAGETGEQFF.

V is TRBV29-1 and J is TRBJ2-3; TRBD1 might be the D (6 bases). Per germline, CDR1 SQVTM and CDR2 ANQGSEA. The V end lost 1 base, the J end lost 6 bases, and 14 bases lay between the germline ends. The CDR3 contains 14 residues. The chain's CDR3 is CSVEALDRTDTQYF. The CDR3 DNA reads TGCAGCGTTGAAGCCCTAGACAGGACTGATACGCAGTATTTT.

This clone was detected only once. The genes are TRBV4-1 and TRBJ2-5; maybe TRBD2 (7 bases). Trimming took off 0 bases at V and 5 bases at J, with 13 bases between the two ends. This CDR3 region has 15 residues. CDR1 and CDR2 (germline): MGHRA, YSYEKL. The chain's CDR3 is CASSQERGLRETQYF. CDR3 DNA sequence: TGCGCCAGCAGCCAAGAGCGGGGGCTCCGGGAGACCCAGTACTTC.

This clone was counted between two and nine times. The chain couples TRBV7-9 to TRBJ2-1; no definite D call. The CDR3 covers 14 residues. The V and J ends lost 7 bases and 6 bases respectively, with 16 bases between them. CDR1 SEHNR and CDR2 FQNEAQ come from the germline V gene (reference sequence). CDR3: CASTPVPGRNEQFF. The CDR3 nucleotides read TGTGCCAGCACCCCGGTGCCAGGCCGCAATGAGCAGTTCTTC.

A single count supports this clone. The genes are TRBV7-8 and TRBJ1-1, with 7 nucleotides matching TRBD1. The CDR3 spans 15 residues. The germline CDR1 and CDR2 sequences are SGHVS and FQNEAQ. V trimming: 4 bases; J trimming: 2 bases; junction bases outside the gene matches: 7. The CDR3 is CASSYHRGSNTEAFF. The CDR3 DNA reads TGTGCCAGCAGCTACCACAGGGGCTCCAACACTGAAGCTTTCTTT. Supplemented by reference TRBV7-8 and TRBJ1-1, the full variable domain reads GAGVSQSPRYKVAKRGQDVALRCDPISGHVSLFWYQQALGQGPEFLTYFQNEAQLDKSGLPSDRFFAERPEGSVSTLKIQRTQQEDSAVYLCASSYHRGSNTEAFFGQGTRLTVV.

CDR3 region: CASSFFNRGRNEQFF. CDR3 bases: TGTGCCAGCAGCTTCTTTAACAGGGGACGGAATGAGCAGTTCTTC. The rearrangement joins TRBV7-2 to TRBJ2-1, with 7 bases aligning to TRBD1. After removal of 3 bases from V and 7 bases from J, the junction contained 9 bases not matched to a gene. Per the germline V gene, CDR1 is SGHTA and CDR2 is FQGNSA. CDR3 size: 15 residues.

The chain carries TRBV7-9 and TRBJ1-2; D remains ambiguous. The CDR3 is 13 amino acids. CDR1 SEHNR and CDR2 FQNEAQ come from the germline V gene (reference sequence). Trimming took off 5 bases at V and 2 bases at J, with 9 bases between the two ends. The CDR3 here is CASSTTANYGYTF. CDR3 DNA: TGTGCCAGCAGCACGACTGCAAACTATGGCTACACCTTC.

This rearrangement joins TRBV5-1 to TRBJ2-6, with D possibly matching TRBD1 (6 bases). The CDR3 is made up of 16 amino acids. V lost 4 bases and J lost 4, with 15 bases in between. Per the germline V gene, CDR1 is SGHRS and CDR2 is YFSETQ. The CDR3 here is CASSPPSGVGANVLTF. The CDR3 coding sequence is TGCGCCAGCAGCCCGCCTTCAGGGGTCGGGGCCAACGTCCTGACTTTC.

The chain has TRBV6-5 and TRBJ2-5; no reliable D call. The germline V gene encodes CDR1 MNHEY and CDR2 SVGAGI. The V gene lost 3 bases and the J gene lost 5 bases, with 4 bases spanning the gap. This CDR3 spans 11 amino acids. The CDR3 loop reads CASSYMETQYF. DNA of the CDR3: TGTGCCAGCAGTTATATGGAGACCCAGTACTTC.